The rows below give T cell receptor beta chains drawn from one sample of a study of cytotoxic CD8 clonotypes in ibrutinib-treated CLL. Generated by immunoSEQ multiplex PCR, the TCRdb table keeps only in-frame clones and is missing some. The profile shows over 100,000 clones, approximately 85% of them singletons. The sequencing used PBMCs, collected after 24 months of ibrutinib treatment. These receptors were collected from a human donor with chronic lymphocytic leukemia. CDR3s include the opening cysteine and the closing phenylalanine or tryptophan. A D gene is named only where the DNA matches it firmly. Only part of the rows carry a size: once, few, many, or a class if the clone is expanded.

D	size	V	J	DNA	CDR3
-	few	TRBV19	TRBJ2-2	TGTGCCAGTACCAACGGTCGGGGTCCCGGGGAGCTGTTTTTT	CASTNGRGPGELFF
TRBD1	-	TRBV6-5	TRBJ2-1	TGTGCCAGCAGTCCGGACAGGGGGTACAATGAGCAGTTCTTC	CASSPDRGYNEQFF
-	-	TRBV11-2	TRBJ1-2	TGTGCCAGCAGCCCGAATCAGGGTTTGTACACCTTC	CASSPNQGLYTF
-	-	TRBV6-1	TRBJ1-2	TGTGCCAGCAGCCCCCAAGGGGACTATGGCTACACCTTC	CASSPQGDYGYTF
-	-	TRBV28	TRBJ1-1	TGTGCCAGCATCACCCCGGGGAGTAACACTGAAGCTTTCTTT	CASITPGSNTEAFF
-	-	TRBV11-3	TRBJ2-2	TGTGCCAGCAGCTTTTCGGGGTCGAACACCGGGGAGCTGTTTTTT	CASSFSGSNTGELFF
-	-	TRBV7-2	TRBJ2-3	TGTGCCAGCAGCTCCTCTAGCACAGATACGCAGTATTTT	CASSSSSTDTQYF
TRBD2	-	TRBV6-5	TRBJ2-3	TGTGCCAGCAGGCGGCGCGGGGCGGGGGAACATACGCAGTATTTT	CASRRRGAGEHTQYF
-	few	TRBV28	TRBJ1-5	TGTGCCAGCCAGACCTGGAGGGCGACTGGCAATCAGCCCCAGCATTTT	CASQTWRATGNQPQHF
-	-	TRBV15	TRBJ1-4	TGTGCCACCAGCAGCCCCACGACACTCCGCGGGGAAAAACTGTTTTTT	CATSSPTTLRGEKLFF
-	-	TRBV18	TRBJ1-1	TGTGCCAGCTCACCGGAGCTGCAGGGTACCGCTGAAGCTTTCTTT	CASSPELQGTAEAFF
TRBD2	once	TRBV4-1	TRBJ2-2	TGCGCCAGCAGCCGCGTGGCCGCGGCTAGCGGTAACACCGGGGAGCTGTTTTTT	CASSRVAAASGNTGELFF
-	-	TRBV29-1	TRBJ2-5	TGCAGCGTTGGGGGGCAGAACCAAGAGACCCAGTACTTC	CSVGGQNQETQYF
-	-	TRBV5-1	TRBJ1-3	TGCGCCAGCAGCATTAGGGGAGACTCTGGAAACACCATATATTTT	CASSIRGDSGNTIYF
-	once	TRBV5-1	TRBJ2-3	TGCGCCAGCAGCTATTTCCCTAGCACAGATACGCAGTATTTT	CASSYFPSTDTQYF
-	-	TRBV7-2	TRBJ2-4	TGTGCCAGCAGCTTAGATCGCCACATTCAGTACTTC	CASSLDRHIQYF
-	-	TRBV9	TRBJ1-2	TGTGCCAGCAGCCCCAATCAGTTCTCCCTCAACTATGGCTACACCTTC	CASSPNQFSLNYGYTF
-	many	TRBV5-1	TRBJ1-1	TGCGCCAGCAGCTACACCAGAGTCGGGGATCTCGGAAACACTGAAGCTTTCTTT	CASSYTRVGDLGNTEAFF
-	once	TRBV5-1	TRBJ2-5	TGCGCCAGCAGCTCGGGCCTGCGCGGGGCGGGAGAGACCCAGTACTTC	CASSSGLRGAGETQYF
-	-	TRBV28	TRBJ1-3	TGTGCCAGCAGGCCTCCGGGCCCCTCTGGAAACACCATATATTTT	CASRPPGPSGNTIYF
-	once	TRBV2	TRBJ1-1	TGTGCCAGCAGTGGAGGTGGCTCTGAAGCTTTCTTT	CASSGGGSEAFF
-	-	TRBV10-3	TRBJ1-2	TGTGCCATCAGTTACAGTTCCCATGGCTACACCTTC	CAISYSSHGYTF
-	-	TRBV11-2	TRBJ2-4	TGTGCCAGCAGCCCAGCGCTATACAAAGACGAAAACATTCAGTACTTC	CASSPALYKDENIQYF
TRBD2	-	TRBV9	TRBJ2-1	TGTGCCAGCAGCGTAGAGATGCGGGAGCGCAATGAGCAGTTCTTC	CASSVEMRERNEQFF
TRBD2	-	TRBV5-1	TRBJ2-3	TGCGCCAGCGGCAGTCTCCTAGCGGGAGTTGCAGATACGCAGTATTTT	CASGSLLAGVADTQYF
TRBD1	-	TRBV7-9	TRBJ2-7	TGTGCCAGCAGCTCCACCCACCGGGACAGGGTCTTCTACGAGCAGTACTTC	CASSSTHRDRVFYEQYF
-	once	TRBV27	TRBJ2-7	TGTGCCAGCAGTTTGAAAACAGGGAACTCCTACGAGCAGTACTTC	CASSLKTGNSYEQYF
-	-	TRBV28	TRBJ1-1	TGTGCCGGGAGCCGGGGTAGTAGGATTTCTGAAGCTTTCTTT	CAGSRGSRISEAFF
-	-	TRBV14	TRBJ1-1	TGTGCCAGCAGCCAAGCCTGGGGGGGGCGGCGGAACACTGAAGCTTTCTTT	CASSQAWGGRRNTEAFF
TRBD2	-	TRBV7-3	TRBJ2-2	TGTGCCAGCAGCCCCGGGAGGGAGGCCGGGGAGCTGTTTTTT	CASSPGREAGELFF
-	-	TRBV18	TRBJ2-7	TGTGCCAGCTCACAGGGGACCTCCTACGAGCAGTACTTC	CASSQGTSYEQYF
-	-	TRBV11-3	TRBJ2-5	TGTGCCAGCAGCTTACGGACTCTTTCCGGGAGCAGCTTTTATTCAGAGACCCAGTACTTC	CASSLRTLSGSSFYSETQYF
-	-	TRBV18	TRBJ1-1	TGTGCCAGCTCCATAGGGTACACTGAAGCTTTCTTT	CASSIGYTEAFF
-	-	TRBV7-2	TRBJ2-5	TGTGCCAGCAGCCCTAGGGAAAGGGTAGAGACCCAGTACTTC	CASSPRERVETQYF
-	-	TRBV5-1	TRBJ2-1	TGCGCCAGCACAGGAGGCGGCAATGAGCAGTTCTTC	CASTGGGNEQFF
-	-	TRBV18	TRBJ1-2	TGTGCCAGCTCACCCACCGTACGGGATGGCTACACCTTC	CASSPTVRDGYTF
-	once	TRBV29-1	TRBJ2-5	TGCAGCGTAGACTGGGGTGTGAGGGCCCAGTACTTC	CSVDWGVRAQYF
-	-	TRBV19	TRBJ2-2	TGTGCCAGTAGTAGGGGGGAAGACACCGGGGAGCTGTTTTTT	CASSRGEDTGELFF
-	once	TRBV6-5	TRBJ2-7	TGTGCCAGCAGTCTCCGCAGAGGAGCCTACGAGCAGTACTTC	CASSLRRGAYEQYF
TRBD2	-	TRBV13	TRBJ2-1	TGTGCCAGCAGCTTATTAGGGACTAGCGGGAACAATGAGCAGTTCTTC	CASSLLGTSGNNEQFF
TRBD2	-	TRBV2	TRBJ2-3	TGTGCCAGCAGTGAAGCGCCCAGCGGGGGGGCCCGTACGCAGTATTTT	CASSEAPSGGARTQYF
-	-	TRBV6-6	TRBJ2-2	TGTGCCAGCAAGCAATACACCGGGGAGCTGTTTTTT	CASKQYTGELFF
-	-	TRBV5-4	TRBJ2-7	TGTGCCAGCAGCTCCCATGTGGGAGGCCCCCTTAAGAAGCAGTACTTC	CASSSHVGGPLKKQYF
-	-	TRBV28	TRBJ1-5	TGTGCCAGCAGTTTCGGCAACCACCGCAATCAGCCCCAGCATTTT	CASSFGNHRNQPQHF
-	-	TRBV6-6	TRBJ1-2	TGTGCCAGCAGTTATACGGGCTGGGATGGCTACACCTTC	CASSYTGWDGYTF
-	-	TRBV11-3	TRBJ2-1	TGTGCCAGCAGCTTAGGTCGCGGGGTCGGCTACAATGAGCAGTTCTTC	CASSLGRGVGYNEQFF
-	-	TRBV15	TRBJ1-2	TGTGCCACCAGCGCCAAAACATTTTCCCATGTTAACTATGGCTACACCTTC	CATSAKTFSHVNYGYTF
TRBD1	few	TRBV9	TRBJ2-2	TGTGCCAGCAGCGTACAGGGGGTGATCGGGGAGCTGTTTTTT	CASSVQGVIGELFF
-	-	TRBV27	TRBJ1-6	TGTGCCAGCAGTTTAGAGGGTCTGTCGTCACCCCTCCACTTT	CASSLEGLSSPLHF
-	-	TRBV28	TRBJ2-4	TGTGCCAGCAGTTCCCAGGGGTCCAAAAACATTCAGTACTTC	CASSSQGSKNIQYF
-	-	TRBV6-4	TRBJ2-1	TGTGCCAGCAGTGAAACCGGGACCGGAGACAATGAGCAGTTCTTC	CASSETGTGDNEQFF
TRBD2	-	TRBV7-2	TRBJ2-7	TGTGCCAGCAGCCCACGGGAGGGGGGAGGCCCCGAGGGGTACTTC	CASSPREGGGPEGYF
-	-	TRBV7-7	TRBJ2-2	TGTGCTAGCAGCTCTGATTTCACCGGGGAGCTGTTTTTT	CASSSDFTGELFF
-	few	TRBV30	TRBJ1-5	TGTGCCTGGAGTGTTGGGGGGAATCAGCCCCAGCATTTT	CAWSVGGNQPQHF